This T cell receptor (beta chain) was profiled in a study of beta chain features in type 1 diabetes. The wider study: Comparable age, gender and cell yields were observed in patients relative to healthy donors. Across every sample, some 110 million sorted cells were examined in total.

General observations from the study: In every one of the four CD4+ subsets, TCRB CDR3s were moderately but significantly shorter in Type 1 diabetes patients.

Expressed TCRB transcripts were sequenced because the isolated RNA had all been reverse transcribed beforehand. TCRdb's copy holds only in-frame clones and misses some; the assay was immunoSEQ multiplex PCR. The sample lists a few hundred thousand clones; around 25% were seen once. As concerns this clone: What it recognizes is unknown.

Sequencing was done on a sample of naive CD4+ T cells from blood. The TCR was taken from a woman aged 25 to 39 with type 1 diabetes.

This CDR3 reads CTSSQEPSGEITGELFF. The CDR3 DNA follows: TGCACCAGCAGCCAAGAACCTAGCGGGGAAATCACCGGGGAGCTGTTTTTT. V gene TRBV1 combines with J gene TRBJ2-2; no DNA check was done on the table's D call, TRBD2. TRBV1 is classified as a pseudogene. This CDR3 is built from 17 residues.